The entry that follows covers one T cell receptor beta chain sequence. Profiling relied on immunoSEQ multiplex PCR, and the TCRdb table lists in-frame clones only, not all of them. The top ten hold approximately 16% of the sample, which has roughly 89,000 clones, around 91% seen once. This sample is part of a study of control samples from healthy donors and cancer patients. Germline values: CDR1 SGDLS, CDR2 YYNGEE. Trimming left V 0 bases short and J 0 bases short, with 4 bases between. The CDR3 spans 15 residues. Input material: blood. The chain has TRBV9 and TRBJ1-6; D call uncertain. This receptor was obtained from a man aged 50 to 59 in good health. The CDR3: CASSVESSYNSPLHF. DNA for the CDR3: TGTGCCAGCAGCGTAGAGAGCTCCTATAATTCACCCCTCCACTTT.